The clone carrying this T cell receptor (beta chain) has a handful of counts. What it recognizes is unknown. The PCR was carried out with 60 Vbeta primers and 13 Jbeta primers. Measured with immunoSEQ multiplex PCR; TCRdb has only the in-frame clones, and not every one. The sample has roughly 120,000 clones; 65% to 75% are singletons. This sample is part of a study of cytomegalovirus exposure and HLA in healthy donors. Background on the study: Among several hundred genotyped donors, approximately 80% fell in the Caucasian-associated ancestry cluster.

Overall study findings and caveats: HLA allele associations emerged for some 16,000 TCR beta sequences in a later analysis, at 0.05 false discovery rate. TCR beta chains associated with HLA were, in a later analysis, more clonally expanded than equally common others. CMV serostatus was the sole immune exposure information available.

The ends lost 1 base at V and 0 bases at J; junction bases unmatched: 10. From germline, CDR1 is SGHTA and CDR2 FQGNSA. The CDR3 runs to 19 residues. The sample was PBMCs. This TCR came from a woman in her 50s in good health and CMV-seropositive. The chain employs TRBV7-2 and TRBJ1-4; TRBD1 agrees at 8 bases. The CDR3 region has the DNA TGTGCCAGCAGCTTAGTTCCAGGGGGCGTTCTTGCAACTAATGAAAAACTGTTTTTT. Protein product: CASSLVPGGVLATNEKLFF.